The source of this T cell receptor beta chain is a study of T cells in Graves' hyperthyroidism and ophthalmopathy. Study information: Peripheral blood was secured at the point of initial diagnosis, before any treatment.

The CDR3 length is 15 residues. The ends lost 2 bases at V and 7 bases at J; junction bases unmatched: 5. Per the germline V gene, CDR1 is MDHEN and CDR2 is SYDVKM. Study findings and constraints: The blood repertoire included most of the expanded thyroid clonotypes above 0.001.

At least 3 on the Clinical Activity Score was recorded for ophthalmopathy patients, who also had NOSPECS grade at least 4 and duration under 3 months. Based on clinical symptoms, serum thyroxine and TRAb, thyroid ultrasound and orbital computed tomography, diagnoses were reached. RNA transcripts gave rise to amplified TCR beta CDR3 regions. The HTBI primer set served for first-round RT-PCR of the TCR CDR3. TCRdb passed the multiplex PCR reads through MiXCR, listing each CDR3 protein once. This sample has approximately 690,000 distinct CDR3 sequences, with around 21% found just once. The sample holds many counts of this clonotype. Its antigen is unidentified.

This sequence joins TRBV28 and TRBJ2-1; 10 bases match TRBD2. The sequence derives from a man aged 25-45 years with Graves' ophthalmopathy. Sequencing was done on a sample of blood. The CDR3 is CASSLTSGMGNEQFF. The CDR3 coding sequence is TGTGCCAGCAGTTTAACTAGCGGGATGGGGAATGAGCAGTTCTTC.